Listed below are T cell receptor beta chains from one sample, sequenced in a study of blood T cell repertoires in COVID-19. This table comes from immunoSEQ multiplex PCR, and its TCRdb copy is limited to in-frame clones, with some not included. This sample has a few hundred thousand clones, with approximately 91% found just once. The sequenced sample was PBMCs or T cells enriched from blood (not recorded which). These receptors were obtained from a woman in her thirties or forties who had recovered from COVID-19. Each CDR3 is given with its conserved first and last residue. A D gene is named only where the DNA matches it firmly. Size tells how often a clone was seen (once, few, many) or the class of an expanded clone, and some rows leave it out.

clone_size	j_call	v_call	d_call	cdr3_nt	cdr3_aa
few	TRBJ2-2	TRBV28	TRBD1	TGTGCCAGCTCCGACAGGGGAAGTGTCACCGGGGAGCTGTTTTTT	CASSDRGSVTGELFF
NA	TRBJ1-5	TRBV7-2	TRBD1	TGTGCCAGCAGCACGCAGACAGGGGGCAATCAGCCCCAGCATTTT	CASSTQTGGNQPQHF
NA	TRBJ2-3	TRBV3-1/TRBV3-2	TRBD1	TGTGCCAGCAGCCACCGGGACAGTTACACAGATACGCAGTATTTT	CASSHRDSYTDTQYF
NA	TRBJ1-3	TRBV18	NA	TGTGCCAGCTCTCAACCCGGGGGGGAGCGAGGAAACACCATATATTTT	CASSQPGGERGNTIYF
once	TRBJ2-7	TRBV7-9	NA	TGTGCCAGCAGCTTAAACAGGGTGGGGTCCTACGAGCAGTACTTC	CASSLNRVGSYEQYF
NA	TRBJ2-7	TRBV11-1	NA	TGTGCCAGCAGCCCCCCAGGGACTTTCTCCTACGAGCAGTACTTC	CASSPPGTFSYEQYF
NA	TRBJ1-1	TRBV27	TRBD1	TGTGCCAGCAGGAAACAGGGGATTGCTGAAGCTTTCTTT	CASRKQGIAEAFF
NA	TRBJ2-7	TRBV10-1	NA	TGCGCCAGCGGTCTGGGGGGAACCTACGAGCAGTACTTC	CASGLGGTYEQYF
NA	TRBJ1-1	TRBV3-1/TRBV3-2	NA	TGTGCCAGCAGCCAAGCTGCGGGATTGAACACTGAAGCTTTCTTT	CASSQAAGLNTEAFF
NA	TRBJ2-7	TRBV7-2	NA	TGTGCCAGCAGCCCCCGCTACGAGCAGTACTTC	CASSPRYEQYF
NA	TRBJ1-2	TRBV19	TRBD1	TGTGCCAGTAGTCCCAGGGGGCGCGGCTATGGCTACACCTTC	CASSPRGRGYGYTF
NA	TRBJ2-5	TRBV6-5	NA	TGTGCCAGCAGGATGGATTGGAGGGGGGGAGAGACCCAGTACTTC	CASRMDWRGGETQYF
once	TRBJ2-7	TRBV21-1	NA	TGTGCCAGCAGCTTACACAGGAAGGACTACGAGCAGTACTTC	CASSLHRKDYEQYF
NA	TRBJ1-6	TRBV3-1/TRBV3-2	TRBD1	TGTGCCAGCAGCCACTTAACTCCGGGACAGGGTCCACCCCTCCACTTT	CASSHLTPGQGPPLHF
NA	TRBJ2-3	TRBV27	NA	TGTGCCAGCAGTTTATTGCAGACTAGCACAGATACGCAGTATTTT	CASSLLQTSTDTQYF
NA	TRBJ1-2	TRBV5-1	TRBD1	TGCGCCAGCACCTTTCCCGGCGACAGGGCCTACTATGGCTACACCTTC	CASTFPGDRAYYGYTF
NA	TRBJ2-5	TRBV30	TRBD2	TGTGCCTGGACCTGGGGCAGCGGGGGGCTATCCCAGTACTTC	CAWTWGSGGLSQYF
NA	TRBJ2-7	TRBV6-1	TRBD1	TGTGCCAGCAGTGAAGGACAGGGGTACTACGAGCAGTACTTC	CASSEGQGYYEQYF
NA	TRBJ1-2	TRBV19	NA	TGTGCCAGTAGTGCAGTCACTAACTATGGCTACACCTTC	CASSAVTNYGYTF
NA	TRBJ1-5	TRBV7-9	NA	TGTGCCAGCAGCTCCGTCCAGGGTCAGCCCCAGCATTTT	CASSSVQGQPQHF
NA	TRBJ2-3	TRBV4-1	TRBD2	TGCGCCAGCAGCCAAGTCCTAGCGGGGGGGCTTAGCACAGATACGCAGTATTTT	CASSQVLAGGLSTDTQYF
NA	TRBJ1-2	TRBV11-3	TRBD1	TGTGCCAGCAGCGACAGGGGATATGGCTACACCTTC	CASSDRGYGYTF
NA	TRBJ1-2	TRBV28	NA	TGTGCCAGCAGCATACAGGGTCGCGGCTACACCTTC	CASSIQGRGYTF
NA	TRBJ2-3	TRBV18	TRBD2	TGTGCCAGCTCACCACAACAGCGGGGAGGAGATACGCAGTATTTT	CASSPQQRGGDTQYF
NA	TRBJ2-3	TRBV7-2	NA	TGTGCCAGCGGCCCTTCCACAGATACGCAGTATTTT	CASGPSTDTQYF
NA	TRBJ2-3	TRBV4-2	NA	TGTGCCAGCAGCCAAGATAACTCCCGGGATACGCAGTATTTT	CASSQDNSRDTQYF
NA	TRBJ1-2	TRBV7-9	NA	TGTGCCAGCAGCTTAGGGGTCGGGAACTATGGCTACACCTTC	CASSLGVGNYGYTF
NA	TRBJ1-2	TRBV19	NA	TGTGCCAGTAGTTTCAAACTCCCTACGGGGGGCTACACCTTC	CASSFKLPTGGYTF
NA	TRBJ2-1	TRBV21-1	NA	TGTGCCAGCAGCAAATTGGAGACAGGGGACAATGAGCAGTTCTTC	CASSKLETGDNEQFF
NA	TRBJ1-5	TRBV19	NA	TGTGCCAGTAGTATAGTTAGAGGGAATCAGCCCCAGCATTTT	CASSIVRGNQPQHF
NA	TRBJ2-7	TRBV7-8	NA	TGTGCCAGCAGCTTAGTACCCCCGGAGTCCGCGGACGAGCAGTACTTC	CASSLVPPESADEQYF
NA	TRBJ1-5	TRBV6-1	TRBD1	TGTGCCAGCAGTGAGGGACAGGGCGGCCAGCATTTT	CASSEGQGGQHF
NA	TRBJ2-4	TRBV14	NA	TGTGCCAGCAGCCAAGGGATTACAGGGTCAGTCAAAAACATTCAGTACTTC	CASSQGITGSVKNIQYF
NA	TRBJ2-2	TRBV7-2	TRBD2	TGTGCCAGCAGCTTAGCCCATCTAGCGGGAGGGGCCGGGGAGCTGTTTTTT	CASSLAHLAGGAGELFF
NA	TRBJ2-7	TRBV7-9	NA	TGTGCCAGCAGCCCGCTGGCCCCATACGAGCAGTACTTC	CASSPLAPYEQYF
NA	TRBJ1-2	TRBV30	NA	TGTGCCTGGAGTGTAGGGGTAAACTATGGCTACACCTTC	CAWSVGVNYGYTF
NA	TRBJ2-3	TRBV27	TRBD2	TGTGCCAGCAGTTGGGGCGGGAGAATATCAGATACGCAGTATTTT	CASSWGGRISDTQYF
NA	TRBJ1-2	TRBV3-1/TRBV3-2	NA	TGTGCCAGCAGCCAAGATGTAGCCAGCTACTATGGCTACACCTTC	CASSQDVASYYGYTF
NA	TRBJ2-3	TRBV13	NA	TGTGCCACCGACGAACTCGGGGGTCATACGCAGTATTTT	CATDELGGHTQYF
NA	TRBJ2-1	TRBV9	TRBD1	TGTGCCAGCAGCGTAGGGGACAGGGGGCAAGACAATGAGCAGTTCTTC	CASSVGDRGQDNEQFF
NA	TRBJ2-5	TRBV9	TRBD1	TGTGCCAGCAGCCCGAGGACAGGGGGCGACTTAAGCCAAGAGACCCAGTACTTC	CASSPRTGGDLSQETQYF
NA	TRBJ2-1	TRBV6-2/TRBV6-3	TRBD2	TGTGCCAGCAGTTACCTAGCGGGAAGGTCTCAGTTCTTC	CASSYLAGRSQFF
few	TRBJ2-2	TRBV11-3	TRBD2	TGTGCCAGCAGCTCAGCGGGAGGGCTTGACACCGGGGAGCTGTTTTTT	CASSSAGGLDTGELFF
few	TRBJ1-1	TRBV9	TRBD1	TGTGCCAGCAGCACAGAGGGGGCGCTGACTGAAGCTTTCTTT	CASSTEGALTEAFF
NA	TRBJ2-3	TRBV6-5	NA	TGTGCCAGCAGTTACTCGGGGGCCAGCCCTACAGATACGCAGTATTTT	CASSYSGASPTDTQYF
once	TRBJ2-5	TRBV4-3	NA	TGCGCCAGCAGCCAAGATCTGGCACAAAAAGAGACCCAGTACTTC	CASSQDLAQKETQYF
NA	TRBJ2-2	TRBV11-3	TRBD2	TGTGCCACCCATGGCGGGAGAGTTAACACCGGGGAGCTGTTTTTT	CATHGGRVNTGELFF
NA	TRBJ2-1	TRBV10-3	TRBD2	TGTGCCATGGATGGGGGGGACAATGAGCAGTTCTTC	CAMDGGDNEQFF
few	TRBJ1-3	TRBV27	NA	TGTGCCAGCAGGCCGGGACTGAGCTCTGGAAACACCATATATTTT	CASRPGLSSGNTIYF
NA	TRBJ2-1	TRBV12-1	NA	TGTGCCAGCAGCGCGAGGAGAGACTACAATGAGCAGTTCTTC	CASSARRDYNEQFF
NA	TRBJ2-7	TRBV5-1	NA	TGCGCCAGCAGCTTGGGACTAGACGTTGGGGAGCAGTACTTC	CASSLGLDVGEQYF
NA	TRBJ2-1	TRBV5-4	TRBD1	TGTGCCAGCAGCCCTGGGACAGCGAGGGGTTACAATGAGCAGTTCTTC	CASSPGTARGYNEQFF
NA	TRBJ1-1	TRBV10-3	TRBD1	TGTGCCATCACCCCCCTGCGGGGACAGGGCGCTGAAGCTTTCTTT	CAITPLRGQGAEAFF
NA	TRBJ2-3	TRBV3-1/TRBV3-2	TRBD2	TGTGCCAGCAGCCAAGTTAAGAGCGGGGGGGACGGGACAGATACGCAGTATTTT	CASSQVKSGGDGTDTQYF
NA	TRBJ2-3	TRBV19	TRBD2	TGTGCCAGTAGTATAGTGACTAGCGGGGGGGGACTCACAGATACGCAGTATTTT	CASSIVTSGGGLTDTQYF
NA	TRBJ1-1	TRBV7-2	NA	TGTGCCAGCAGCTTAAACGGGGGAATCACTGAAGCTTTCTTT	CASSLNGGITEAFF
NA	TRBJ1-2	TRBV30	NA	TGTGCCTGGACCCAACCACAGGGAAGGTATGGCTACACCTTC	CAWTQPQGRYGYTF
NA	TRBJ2-1	TRBV7-3	TRBD1	TGTGCCAGCAGCCCCCCTGGGGGACAGGGAGGAAATGAGCAGTTCTTC	CASSPPGGQGGNEQFF